The clone carrying this T cell receptor (beta chain) was picked up many times. The source of the sample is a study of T-cell reconstitution after alpha-beta-depleted transplantation in children. Unique molecular identifiers were used to barcode this TCRbeta library. TCRdb re-analysed the PCR reads in MiXCR, keeping a single row per CDR3 protein. The data hold 450,000 to 600,000 distinct CDR3 sequences, with approximately 20% observed a single time. CDR1 and CDR2 from the germline V gene are MNHEY and SMNVEV (reference sequence). Trimming took 7 bases from V and 3 from J; bases not matched to a gene: 6. The CDR3 is 14 residues long.

Specimen: PBMCs from the stem cell graft donor, collected from the stem cell graft. The V and J genes are TRBV27 and TRBJ2-7; 10 positions match TRBD2. The sequence derives from a human donor who donated a stem cell graft to a child with acute lymphoblastic leukemia. The CDR3 bases are TGTGCCAGCACCTTAGCGGGAGGTGGCTACGAGCAGTACTTC. Translated, it gives CASTLAGGGYEQYF.